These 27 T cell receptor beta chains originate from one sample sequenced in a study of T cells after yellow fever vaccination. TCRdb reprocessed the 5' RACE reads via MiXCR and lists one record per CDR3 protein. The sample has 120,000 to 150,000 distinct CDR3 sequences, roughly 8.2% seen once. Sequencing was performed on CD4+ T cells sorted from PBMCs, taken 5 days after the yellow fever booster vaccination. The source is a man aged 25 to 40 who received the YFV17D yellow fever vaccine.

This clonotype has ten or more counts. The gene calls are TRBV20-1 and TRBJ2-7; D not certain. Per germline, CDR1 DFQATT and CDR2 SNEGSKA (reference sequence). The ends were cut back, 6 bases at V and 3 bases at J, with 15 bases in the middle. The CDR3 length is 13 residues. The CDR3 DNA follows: TGCAGTGCGAAATGGTTTGGGGACTACGAGCAGTACTTC. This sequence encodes CSAKWFGDYEQYF.

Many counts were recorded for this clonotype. CDR3 sequence reads: CSVTAEYEQYF. The CDR3 nucleotides are TGCAGCGTGACCGCCGAATACGAGCAGTACTTC. This chain connects TRBV29-1 to TRBJ2-7; no clear D. The CDR3 runs 11 residues. Per germline, CDR1 SQVTM and CDR2 ANQGSEA. The V and J ends lost 6 bases and 4 bases respectively, with 10 bases between them.

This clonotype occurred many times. The CDR3 sequence: CASSLTRGSYEQYF. The CDR3 nucleotides are TGTGCCAGCAGCTTAACGCGGGGATCCTACGAGCAGTACTTC. V is TRBV7-3 and J is TRBJ2-7; D possibly corresponds to TRBD2 (6 bases). Germline lookup yields CDR1 SGHTA and CDR2 FQGTGA. Trimming took off 0 bases at V and 1 base at J, with 7 bases between the two ends. There are 14 residues in the CDR3.

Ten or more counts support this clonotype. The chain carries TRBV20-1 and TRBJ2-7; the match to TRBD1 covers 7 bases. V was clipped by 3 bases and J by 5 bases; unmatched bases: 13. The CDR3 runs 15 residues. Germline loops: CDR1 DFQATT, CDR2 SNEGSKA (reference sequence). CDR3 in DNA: TGCAGTGCTAGGGATCAGGGACAGAACATAAACGAGCAGTACTTC. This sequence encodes CSARDQGQNINEQYF.

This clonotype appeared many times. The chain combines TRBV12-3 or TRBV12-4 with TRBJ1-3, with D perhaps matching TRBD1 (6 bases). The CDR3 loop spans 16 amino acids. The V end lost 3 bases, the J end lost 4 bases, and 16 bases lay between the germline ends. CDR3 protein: CASSLGGVPGGNTIYF. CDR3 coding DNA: TGTGCCAGCAGTTTGGGGGGCGTCCCAGGCGGAAACACCATATATTTT.

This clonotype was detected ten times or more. CDR3 region: CASKIAGLSYNEQFF. In nucleotides, the CDR3 is TGTGCCAGCAAAATAGCGGGCCTATCCTACAATGAGCAGTTCTTC. The V gene is TRBV12-3 or TRBV12-4, the J gene TRBJ2-1; TRBD2 agrees at 7 bases. V lost 7 bases and J lost 1; bases outside the gene matches: 7. The CDR3 contains 15 residues.

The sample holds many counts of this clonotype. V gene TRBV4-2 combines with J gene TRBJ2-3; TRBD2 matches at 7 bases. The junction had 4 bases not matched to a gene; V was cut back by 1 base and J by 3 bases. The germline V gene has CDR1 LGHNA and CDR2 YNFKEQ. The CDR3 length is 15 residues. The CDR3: CASSQGGGPTDTQYF. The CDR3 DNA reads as TGTGCCAGCAGCCAAGGGGGGGGACCGACAGATACGCAGTATTTT.

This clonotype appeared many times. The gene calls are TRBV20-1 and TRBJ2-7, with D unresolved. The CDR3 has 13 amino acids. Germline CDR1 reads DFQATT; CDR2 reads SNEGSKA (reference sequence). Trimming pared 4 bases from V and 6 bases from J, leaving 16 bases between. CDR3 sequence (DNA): TGCAGTGCTATTAACGGTGGGAATGGCGAGCAGTACTTC. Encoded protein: CSAINGGNGEQYF.

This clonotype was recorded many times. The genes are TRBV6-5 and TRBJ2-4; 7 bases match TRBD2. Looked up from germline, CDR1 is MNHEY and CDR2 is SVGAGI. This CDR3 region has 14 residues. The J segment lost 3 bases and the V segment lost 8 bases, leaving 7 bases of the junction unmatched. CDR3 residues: CASRGDLRKNIQYF. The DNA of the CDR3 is TGTGCCAGCCGGGGGGACTTGCGCAAAAACATTCAGTACTTC.

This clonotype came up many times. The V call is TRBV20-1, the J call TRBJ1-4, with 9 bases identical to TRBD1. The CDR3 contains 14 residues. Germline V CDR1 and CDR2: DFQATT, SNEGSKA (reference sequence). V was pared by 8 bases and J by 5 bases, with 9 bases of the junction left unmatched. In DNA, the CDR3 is TGCAGTTACCACGGGACAGGGCCAAATGAAAAACTGTTTTTT. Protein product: CSYHGTGPNEKLFF.

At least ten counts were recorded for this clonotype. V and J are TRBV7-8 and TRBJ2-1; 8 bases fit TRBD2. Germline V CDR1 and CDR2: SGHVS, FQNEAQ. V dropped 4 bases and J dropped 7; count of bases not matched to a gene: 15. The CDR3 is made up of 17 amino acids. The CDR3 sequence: CASSSGASGRMNNEQFF. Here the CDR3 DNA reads TGTGCCAGCAGCTCAGGCGCCAGCGGGAGAATGAATAATGAGCAGTTCTTC. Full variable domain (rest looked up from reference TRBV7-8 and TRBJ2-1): GAGVSQSPRYKVAKRGQDVALRCDPISGHVSLFWYQQALGQGPEFLTYFQNEAQLDKSGLPSDRFFAERPEGSVSTLKIQRTQQEDSAVYLCASSSGASGRMNNEQFFGPGTRLTVL.

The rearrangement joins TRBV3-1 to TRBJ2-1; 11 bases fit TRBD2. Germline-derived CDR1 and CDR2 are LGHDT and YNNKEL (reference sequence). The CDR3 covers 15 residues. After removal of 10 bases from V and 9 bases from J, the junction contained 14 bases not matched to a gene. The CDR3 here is CATSQRLAGGGEQFF. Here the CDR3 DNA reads TGTGCCACCTCCCAGAGGCTAGCGGGAGGAGGTGAGCAGTTCTTC.

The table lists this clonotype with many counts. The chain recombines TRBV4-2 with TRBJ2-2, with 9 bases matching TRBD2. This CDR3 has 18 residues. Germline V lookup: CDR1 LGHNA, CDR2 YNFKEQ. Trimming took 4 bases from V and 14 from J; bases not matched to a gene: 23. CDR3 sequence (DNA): TGTGCCAGCAGCCTTCAAGCGGGAGGCCCAACTCATTCTGGCGATCTGTTTTTT. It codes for CASSLQAGGPTHSGDLFF.

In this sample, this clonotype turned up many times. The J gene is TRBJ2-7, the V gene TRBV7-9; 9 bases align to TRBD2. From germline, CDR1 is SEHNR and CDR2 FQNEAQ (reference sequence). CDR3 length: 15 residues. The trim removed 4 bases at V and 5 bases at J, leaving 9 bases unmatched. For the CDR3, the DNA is TGTGCCAGCAGCTCCGGCTTGGGACTAGCCCACGAGCAGTACTTC. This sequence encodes CASSSGLGLAHEQYF.

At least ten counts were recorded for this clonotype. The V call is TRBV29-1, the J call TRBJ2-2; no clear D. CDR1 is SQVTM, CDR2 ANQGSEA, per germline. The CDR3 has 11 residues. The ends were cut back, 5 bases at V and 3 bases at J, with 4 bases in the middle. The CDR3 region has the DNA TGCAGCGTTACAGACACCGGGGAGCTGTTTTTT. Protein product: CSVTDTGELFF.

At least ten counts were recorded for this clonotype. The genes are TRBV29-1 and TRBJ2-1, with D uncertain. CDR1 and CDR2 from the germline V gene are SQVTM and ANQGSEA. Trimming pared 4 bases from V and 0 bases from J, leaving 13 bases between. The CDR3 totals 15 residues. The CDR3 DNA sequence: TGCAGCGTTGGCCAAACGCAGATCTCCTACAATGAGCAGTTCTTC. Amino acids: CSVGQTQISYNEQFF.

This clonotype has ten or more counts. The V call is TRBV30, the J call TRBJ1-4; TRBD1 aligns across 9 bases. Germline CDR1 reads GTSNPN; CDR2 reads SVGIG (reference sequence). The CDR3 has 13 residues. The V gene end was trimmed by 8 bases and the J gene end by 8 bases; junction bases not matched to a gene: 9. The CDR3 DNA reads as TGTGCCGTGGGACAGGGCGTTGAAGAAAAACTGTTTTTT. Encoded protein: CAVGQGVEEKLFF.

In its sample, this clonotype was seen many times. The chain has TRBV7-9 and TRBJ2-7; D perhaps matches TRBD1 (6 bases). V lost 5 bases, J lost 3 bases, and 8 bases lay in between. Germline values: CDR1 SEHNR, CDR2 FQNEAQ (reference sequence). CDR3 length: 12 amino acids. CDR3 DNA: TGTGCCAGCAGCGCCAGGGGCTACGAGCAGTACTTC. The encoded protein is CASSARGYEQYF.

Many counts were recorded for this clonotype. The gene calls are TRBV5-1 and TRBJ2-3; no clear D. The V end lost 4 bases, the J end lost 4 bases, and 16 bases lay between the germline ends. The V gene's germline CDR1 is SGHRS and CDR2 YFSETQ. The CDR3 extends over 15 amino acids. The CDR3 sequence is CASSARLRGPDTQYF. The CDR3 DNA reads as TGCGCCAGCAGCGCAAGACTCCGCGGTCCAGATACGCAGTATTTT.

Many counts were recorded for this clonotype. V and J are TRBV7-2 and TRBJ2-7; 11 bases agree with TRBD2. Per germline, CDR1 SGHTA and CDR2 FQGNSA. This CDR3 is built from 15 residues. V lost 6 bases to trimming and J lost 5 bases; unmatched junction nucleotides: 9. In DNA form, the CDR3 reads TGTGCCAGCAGTACTGCACCGGGACTAGCGGACGAGCAGTACTTC. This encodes CASSTAPGLADEQYF.

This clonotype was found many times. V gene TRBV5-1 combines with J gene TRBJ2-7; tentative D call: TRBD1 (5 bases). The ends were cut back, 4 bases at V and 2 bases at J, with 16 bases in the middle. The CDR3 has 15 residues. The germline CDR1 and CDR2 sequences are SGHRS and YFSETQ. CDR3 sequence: CASSSSPDRTYEQYF. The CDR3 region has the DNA TGCGCCAGCAGCAGTAGCCCTGACAGAACCTACGAGCAGTACTTC.

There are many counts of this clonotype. Here the CDR3 reads CATSDPGLYNEQFF. The CDR3, as DNA: TGTGCCACCAGTGATCCCGGACTGTACAATGAGCAGTTCTTC. The J gene is TRBJ2-1, the V gene TRBV24-1, with a weak D call TRBD2 (5 bases). V dropped 3 bases and J dropped 4 bases, with 9 bases sitting between them. Germline V gene lookup returns CDR1 KGHDR and CDR2 SFDVKD. This CDR3 region has 14 residues.

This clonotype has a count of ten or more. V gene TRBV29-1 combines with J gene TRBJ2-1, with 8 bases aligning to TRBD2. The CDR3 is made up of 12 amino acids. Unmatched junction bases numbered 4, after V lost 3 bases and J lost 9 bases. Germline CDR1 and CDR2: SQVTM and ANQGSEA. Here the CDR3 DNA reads TGCAGCGTTGAGGTCGGGAGGGCTGAGCAGTTCTTC. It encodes CSVEVGRAEQFF.

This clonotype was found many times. CDR3 in DNA: TGCGCCAGCAGCTTGGGTTCCCAGGAGCAGTACTTC. Translation gives CASSLGSQEQYF. The chain links TRBV5-1 to TRBJ2-7; D unresolved. Trimming cost V 0 bases and J 7 bases, with 8 bases left between them. Germline loops: CDR1 SGHRS, CDR2 YFSETQ. The CDR3 consists of 12 residues.

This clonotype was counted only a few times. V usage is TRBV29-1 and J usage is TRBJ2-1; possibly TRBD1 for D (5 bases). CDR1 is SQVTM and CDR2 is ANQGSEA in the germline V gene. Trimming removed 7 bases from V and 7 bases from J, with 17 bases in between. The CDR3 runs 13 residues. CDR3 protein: CSAVGQGWNEQFF. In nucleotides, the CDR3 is TGCAGCGCCGTGGGGCAGGGATGGAATGAGCAGTTCTTC.

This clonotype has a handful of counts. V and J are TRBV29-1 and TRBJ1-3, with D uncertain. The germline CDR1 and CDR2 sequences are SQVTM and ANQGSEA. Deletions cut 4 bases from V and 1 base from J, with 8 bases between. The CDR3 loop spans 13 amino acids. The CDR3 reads CSVGRRSGNTIYF. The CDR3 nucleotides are TGCAGCGTTGGCCGGAGATCTGGAAACACCATATATTTT.

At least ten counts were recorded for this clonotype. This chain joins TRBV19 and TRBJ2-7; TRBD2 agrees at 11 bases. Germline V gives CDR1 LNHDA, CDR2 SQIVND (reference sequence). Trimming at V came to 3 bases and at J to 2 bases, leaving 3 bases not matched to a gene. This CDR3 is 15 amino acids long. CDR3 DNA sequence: TGTGCCAGTAGTATTGGGACTAGCGGTACCTACGAGCAGTACTTC. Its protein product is CASSIGTSGTYEQYF.